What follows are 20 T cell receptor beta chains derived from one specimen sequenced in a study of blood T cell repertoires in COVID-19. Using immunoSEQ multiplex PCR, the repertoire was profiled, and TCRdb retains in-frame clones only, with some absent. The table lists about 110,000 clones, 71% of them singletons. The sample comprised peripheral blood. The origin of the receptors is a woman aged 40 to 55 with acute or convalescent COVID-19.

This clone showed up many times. CDR3 protein: CASTDPRDTTNEKLFF. For the CDR3, the DNA is TGTGCCAGCACCGACCCCAGGGACACAACTAATGAAAAACTGTTTTTT. The chain has TRBV7-9 and TRBJ1-4, with D possibly matching TRBD1 (6 bases). The V gene's germline CDR1 is SEHNR and CDR2 FQNEAQ (reference sequence). The V gene lost 7 bases and the J gene lost 0 bases, with 15 bases spanning the gap. The CDR3 has 16 amino acids.

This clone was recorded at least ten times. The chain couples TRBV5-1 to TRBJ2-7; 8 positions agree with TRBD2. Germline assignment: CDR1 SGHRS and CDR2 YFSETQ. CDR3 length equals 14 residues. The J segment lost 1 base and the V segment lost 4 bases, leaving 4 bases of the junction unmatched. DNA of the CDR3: TGCGCCAGCAGCGCGGGGGGCAGGTCCTACGAGCAGTACTTC. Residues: CASSAGGRSYEQYF.

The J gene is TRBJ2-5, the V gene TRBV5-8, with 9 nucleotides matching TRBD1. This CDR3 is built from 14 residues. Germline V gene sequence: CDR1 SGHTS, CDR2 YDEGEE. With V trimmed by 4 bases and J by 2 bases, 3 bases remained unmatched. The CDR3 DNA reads TGTGCCAGCAGCCCGGGACAGGGACAAGAGACCCAGTACTTC. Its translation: CASSPGQGQETQYF.

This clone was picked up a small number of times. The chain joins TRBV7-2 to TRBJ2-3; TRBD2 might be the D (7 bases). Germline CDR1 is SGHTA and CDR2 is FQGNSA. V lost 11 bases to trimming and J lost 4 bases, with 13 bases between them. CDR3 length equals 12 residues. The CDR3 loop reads CAARGAADTQYF. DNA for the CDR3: TGTGCCGCCCGGGGGGCCGCAGATACGCAGTATTTT. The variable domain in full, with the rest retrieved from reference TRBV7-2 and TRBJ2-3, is GAGVSQSPSNKVTEKGKDVELRCDPISGHTALYWYRQSLGQGLEFLIYFQGNSAPDKSGLPSDRFSAERTGGSVSTLTIQRTQQEDSAVYLCAARGAADTQYFGPGTRLTVL.

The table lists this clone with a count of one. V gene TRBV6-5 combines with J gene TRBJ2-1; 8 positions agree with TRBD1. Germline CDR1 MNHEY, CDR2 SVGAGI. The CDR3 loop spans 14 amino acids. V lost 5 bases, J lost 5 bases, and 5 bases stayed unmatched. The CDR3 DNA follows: TGTGCCAGCAGTCGGACAGGGAACGACAATGAGCAGTTCTTC. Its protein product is CASSRTGNDNEQFF.

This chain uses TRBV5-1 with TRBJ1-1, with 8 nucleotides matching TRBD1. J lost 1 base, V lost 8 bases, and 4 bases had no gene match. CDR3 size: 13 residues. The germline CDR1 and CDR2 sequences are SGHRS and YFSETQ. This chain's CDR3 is CASKQGENTEAFF. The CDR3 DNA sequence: TGCGCCAGTAAACAGGGGGAGAACACTGAAGCTTTCTTT. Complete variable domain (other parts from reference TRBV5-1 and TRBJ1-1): KAGVTQTPRYLIKTRGQQVTLSCSPISGHRSVSWYQQTPGQGLQFLFEYFSETQRNKGNFPGRFSGRQFSNSRSEMNVSTLELGDSALYLCASKQGENTEAFFGQGTRLTVV.

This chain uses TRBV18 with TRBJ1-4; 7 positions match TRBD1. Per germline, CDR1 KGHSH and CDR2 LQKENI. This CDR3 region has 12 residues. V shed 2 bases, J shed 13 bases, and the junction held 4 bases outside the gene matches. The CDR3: CASSPNDRALFF. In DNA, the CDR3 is TGTGCCAGCTCACCAAACGACAGGGCACTGTTTTTT.

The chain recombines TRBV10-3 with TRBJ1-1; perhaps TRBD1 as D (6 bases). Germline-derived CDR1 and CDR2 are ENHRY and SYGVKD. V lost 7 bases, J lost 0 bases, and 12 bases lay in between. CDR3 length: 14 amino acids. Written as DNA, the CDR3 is TGTGCCATCAACTCAGGGGTCGTGAACACTGAAGCTTTCTTT. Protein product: CAINSGVVNTEAFF.

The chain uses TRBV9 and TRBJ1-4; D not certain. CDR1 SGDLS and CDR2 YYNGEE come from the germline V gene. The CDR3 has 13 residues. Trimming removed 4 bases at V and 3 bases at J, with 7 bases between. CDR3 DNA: TGTGCCAGCAGCCAGGCCCCTAATGAAAAACTGTTTTTT. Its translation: CASSQAPNEKLFF.

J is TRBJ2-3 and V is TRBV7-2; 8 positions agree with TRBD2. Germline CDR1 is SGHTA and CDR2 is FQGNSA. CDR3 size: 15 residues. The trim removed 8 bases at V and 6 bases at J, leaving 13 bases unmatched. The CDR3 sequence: CASLSAGGLWDTQYF. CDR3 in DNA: TGTGCCAGCCTATCGGCGGGGGGCCTATGGGATACGCAGTATTTT.

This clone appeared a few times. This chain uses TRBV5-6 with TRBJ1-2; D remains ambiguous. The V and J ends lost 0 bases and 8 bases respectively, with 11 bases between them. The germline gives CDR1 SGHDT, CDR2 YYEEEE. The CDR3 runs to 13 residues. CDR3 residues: CASSLGRIYGYTF. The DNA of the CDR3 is TGTGCCAGCAGCTTGGGCAGGATTTACGGCTACACCTTC.

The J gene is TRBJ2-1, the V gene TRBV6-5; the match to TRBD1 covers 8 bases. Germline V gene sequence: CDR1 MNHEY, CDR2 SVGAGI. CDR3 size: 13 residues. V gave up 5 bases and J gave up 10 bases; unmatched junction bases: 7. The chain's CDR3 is CASSRTGSKEQFF. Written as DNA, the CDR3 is TGTGCCAGCAGTCGGACAGGGTCTAAAGAGCAGTTCTTC.

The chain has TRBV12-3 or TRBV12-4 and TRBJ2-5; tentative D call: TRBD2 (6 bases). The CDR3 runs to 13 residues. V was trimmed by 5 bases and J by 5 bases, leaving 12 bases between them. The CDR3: CASSRSGRETQYF. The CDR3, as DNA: TGTGCCAGCAGTCGAAGTGGGAGGGAGACCCAGTACTTC.

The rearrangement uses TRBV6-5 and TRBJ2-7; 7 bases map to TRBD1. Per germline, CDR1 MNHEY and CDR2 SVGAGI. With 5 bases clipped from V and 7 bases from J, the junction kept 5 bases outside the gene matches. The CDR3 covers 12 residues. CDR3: CASSRQGLEQYF. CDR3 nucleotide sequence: TGTGCCAGCAGTCGACAGGGTTTGGAGCAGTACTTC.

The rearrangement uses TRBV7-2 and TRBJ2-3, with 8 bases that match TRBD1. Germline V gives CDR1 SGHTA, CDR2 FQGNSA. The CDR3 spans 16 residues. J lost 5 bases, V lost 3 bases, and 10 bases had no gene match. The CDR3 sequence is CASSLKVAGGIDTQYF. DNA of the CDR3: TGTGCCAGCAGCTTGAAGGTGGCAGGGGGCATAGATACGCAGTATTTT.

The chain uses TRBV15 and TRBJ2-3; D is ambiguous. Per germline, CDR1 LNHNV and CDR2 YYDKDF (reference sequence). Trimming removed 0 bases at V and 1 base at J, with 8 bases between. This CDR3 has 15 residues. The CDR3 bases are TGTGCCACCAGCAGAGATTACGAGGGCACAGATACGCAGTATTTT. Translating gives CATSRDYEGTDTQYF.

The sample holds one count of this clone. The CDR3 sequence is CASSSLAGRTGEQFF. The CDR3 DNA reads as TGTGCCAGCAGCTCTTTAGCGGGACGAACGGGTGAGCAGTTCTTC. The chain uses TRBV7-2 and TRBJ2-1; 8 bases align to TRBD2. The J segment lost 9 bases and the V segment lost 4 bases, leaving 11 bases of the junction unmatched. This CDR3 comprises 15 residues. From germline, CDR1 is SGHTA and CDR2 FQGNSA.

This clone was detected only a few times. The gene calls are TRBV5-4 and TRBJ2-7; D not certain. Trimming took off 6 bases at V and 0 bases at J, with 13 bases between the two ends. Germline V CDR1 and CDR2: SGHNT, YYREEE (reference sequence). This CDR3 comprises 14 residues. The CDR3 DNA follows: TGTGCCAGCACCCCCCGAACTGGCTCCTACGAGCAGTACTTC. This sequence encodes CASTPRTGSYEQYF.

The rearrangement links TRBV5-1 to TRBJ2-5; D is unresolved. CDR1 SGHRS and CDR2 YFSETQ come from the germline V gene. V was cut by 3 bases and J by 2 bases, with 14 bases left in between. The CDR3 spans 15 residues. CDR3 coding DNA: TGCGCCAGCAGCTATTCCGGAGCCCCACAAGAGACCCAGTACTTC. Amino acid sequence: CASSYSGAPQETQYF.

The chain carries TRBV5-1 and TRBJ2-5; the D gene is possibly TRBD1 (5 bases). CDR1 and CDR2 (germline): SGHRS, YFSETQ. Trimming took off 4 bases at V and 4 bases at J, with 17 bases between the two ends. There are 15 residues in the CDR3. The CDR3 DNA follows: TGCGCCAGCAGCGCCAGGGTAGGGTCCCCAGAGACCCAGTACTTC. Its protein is CASSARVGSPETQYF. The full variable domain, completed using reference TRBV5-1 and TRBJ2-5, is KAGVTQTPRYLIKTRGQQVTLSCSPISGHRSVSWYQQTPGQGLQFLFEYFSETQRNKGNFPGRFSGRQFSNSRSEMNVSTLELGDSALYLCASSARVGSPETQYFGPGTRLLVL.